The 13 T cell receptor beta chains below all came from one sample that was sequenced in a study of cytomegalovirus exposure and HLA in healthy donors. PCR employed 60 Vbeta and 13 Jbeta primers. The assay was immunoSEQ multiplex PCR, and TCRdb's table has in-frame clones only and misses some. The sample has 85,000 to 100,000 clones; around 73% are singletons. Sequencing was performed on PBMCs. These receptors all stem from a man in his forties or fifties in good health and CMV-seronegative.

V gene TRBV5-5 combines with J gene TRBJ2-2; TRBD2 agrees at 8 bases. With 4 bases clipped from V and 8 bases from J, the junction kept 4 bases outside the gene matches. Per the germline V gene, CDR1 is SGHKS and CDR2 is YYEKEE (reference sequence). This CDR3 spans 13 amino acids. CDR3 in DNA: TGTGCCAGCAGCGGAGTAGCGGGAGGGGAGCTGTTTTTT. Its translation is CASSGVAGGELFF.

This rearrangement joins TRBV23-1 to TRBJ2-6; D possibly corresponds to TRBD1 (6 bases). TRBV23-1 counts as an open reading frame of uncertain function. The CDR3 runs to 20 residues. Trimming took off 7 bases at V and 0 bases at J, with 25 bases between the two ends. CDR3 residues: CASTLWGQGPLCSGANVLTF. In DNA, the CDR3 is TGCGCCAGCACACTTTGGGGACAAGGGCCTCTTTGCTCTGGGGCCAACGTCCTGACTTTC.

The chain recombines TRBV6-1 with TRBJ1-6; TRBD1 matches 11 bases. Trimming removed 6 bases from V and 8 bases from J; junction bases left unmatched: 3. CDR1 and CDR2 from the germline V gene are MNHNS and SASEGT. This CDR3 has 14 residues. The CDR3 DNA reads TGTGCCAGCAGGGACAGGGGGCGAGATTCACCCCTCCACTTT. Translated: CASRDRGRDSPLHF.

This clone was detected once. The genes are TRBV28 and TRBJ2-5; D might be TRBD2 (6 bases). The CDR3 length is 17 residues. Trimming removed 4 bases at V and 5 bases at J, with 23 bases between. CDR1 is MDHEN and CDR2 is SYDVKM in the germline V gene. The CDR3: CASSSYVELGGEETQYF. CDR3 in DNA: TGTGCCAGCAGTTCCTACGTTGAGTTGGGAGGTGAGGAGACCCAGTACTTC.

The chain combines TRBV6-5 with TRBJ1-1, with TRBD1 matching 9 bases. After removal of 2 bases from V and 3 bases from J, the junction contained 7 bases not matched to a gene. In germline, CDR1 is MNHEY, CDR2 SVGAGI. CDR3 size: 16 residues. The DNA for the CDR3 is TGTGCCAGCAGTTACGGGACAGGGCGAGAGGACACTGAAGCTTTCTTT. Its translation: CASSYGTGREDTEAFF.

Here the CDR3 DNA reads TGTGCCATCAGTGCTCGGACAGGGAACACTGAAGCTTTCTTT. Its translation: CAISARTGNTEAFF. The chain joins TRBV10-3 to TRBJ1-1; 7 positions match TRBD1. The CDR3 loop spans 14 amino acids. With 4 bases clipped from V and 1 base from J, the junction kept 3 bases outside the gene matches. CDR1 ENHRY and CDR2 SYGVKD come from the germline V gene.

This clone came up once. V gene TRBV30 combines with J gene TRBJ1-2; TRBD1 might be the D (5 bases). V lost 3 bases to trimming and J lost 2 bases, with 7 bases between them. Germline CDR1 reads GTSNPN; CDR2 reads SVGIG (reference sequence). The CDR3 sequence is 12 residues long. The DNA of the CDR3 is TGTGCCTGGAGCGACAGCAACTATGGCTACACCTTC. This codes for CAWSDSNYGYTF.

The CDR3 nucleotides are TGTGCCAGCAGTCCCCCTTTCGGAGTTAATTCACCCCTCCACTTT. Its translation: CASSPPFGVNSPLHF. V usage is TRBV6-5 and J usage is TRBJ1-6; no firm D call. V was pared by 5 bases and J by 6 bases, with 14 bases between. The germline V gene has CDR1 MNHEY and CDR2 SVGAGI. The CDR3 is 15 amino acids.

The chain uses TRBV2 and TRBJ2-3; 11 positions agree with TRBD1. V dropped 6 bases and J dropped 4; count of bases not matched to a gene: 6. Germline CDR1 SNHLY, CDR2 FYNNEI. There are 15 residues in the CDR3. The CDR3 is CASSQDRGPSDTQYF. The CDR3, as DNA: TGTGCCAGCAGCCAGGACAGGGGGCCTTCAGATACGCAGTATTTT.

The V call is TRBV2, the J call TRBJ2-4; D gene uncertain. V shed 3 bases and J shed 1 base, with 4 bases lying between them. The germline CDR1 and CDR2 sequences are SNHLY and FYNNEI. The length of the CDR3 is 13 residues. The CDR3 is CASSESAKNIQYF. CDR3 in DNA: TGTGCCAGCAGTGAGTCTGCCAAAAACATTCAGTACTTC.

This CDR3 is CASTDRVGYEQYF. CDR3 sequence (DNA): TGTGCCAGCACCGACAGGGTAGGCTACGAGCAGTACTTC. The rearrangement joins TRBV7-9 to TRBJ2-7; 7 bases are a match to TRBD1. The ends lost 7 bases at V and 3 bases at J; junction bases unmatched: 6. The CDR3 is made up of 13 amino acids. Germline CDR1 SEHNR, CDR2 FQNEAQ (reference sequence).

This clone was counted a few times. This rearrangement joins TRBV19 to TRBJ1-5; D uncertain. Germline lookup yields CDR1 LNHDA and CDR2 SQIVND (reference sequence). CDR3 length: 14 residues. The V end lost 6 bases, the J end lost 5 bases, and 14 bases lay between the germline ends. The CDR3 sequence is CASRHTGSDQPQHF. For the CDR3, the DNA is TGTGCCAGTAGGCATACGGGGAGTGATCAGCCCCAGCATTTT. Full variable domain (remainder filled in from reference TRBV19 and TRBJ1-5): DGGITQSPKYLFRKEGQNVTLSCEQNLNHDAMYWYRQDPGQGLRLIYYSQIVNDFQKGDIAEGYSVSREKKESFPLTVTSAQKNPTAFYLCASRHTGSDQPQHFGDGTRLSIL.

This chain uses TRBV6-6 with TRBJ2-5; 9 bases map to TRBD1. The DNA matches TRBJ2-7 better at its end, which makes the J call doubtful. The length of the CDR3 is 15 residues. Germline V lookup: CDR1 MNHNY, CDR2 SVGAGI (reference sequence). The chain's CDR3 is CASSQSGTGPYEQYF. CDR3 DNA: TGTGCCAGCAGTCAGTCCGGGACAGGGCCTTACGAGCAGTACTTC.